The source of this T cell receptor beta chain is a study of blood T cell repertoires in COVID-19 (dated by TCRdb to 2020 to 2022). Study-wide context: Samples from collaborators originated in the United States, Italy and Spain and spanned both the acute and convalescent phases of COVID-19. Where available, HLA class I and class II types were taken from metadata supplied by the sample provider and were not determined by assay-based typing. The repertoires were made available in a free public database intended to serve as a resource for research on the immune response to SARS-CoV-2. The samples were drawn from two sources: the first 160 participants of the ongoing ImmuneRACE study, and 950 to 1,500 subjects contributed by 6 global collaborators. Deeply sampled blood TCRbeta repertoires from subjects exposed to, actively infected with, or recovered from COVID-19 were included in the dataset. A de-identified subject ID, COVID-19 status, age in years and sex were almost always included in the sample metadata. The prospective study material was composed of cDNA or gDNA derived from T cells, B-cell-depleted T cells, or PBMCs. Broad study findings and their caveats: Clinical and demographic metadata were provided uncurated, with the amount varying by source and participant.

Participants in the prospective study were enrolled through a virtual design, were aged roughly 18 to 95 years, and lived in 20 to 30 United States geographic areas. In the prospective study, cohorts were assigned on the basis of participant-reported clinical history obtained from a screening survey and a study questionnaire. A participant counted as exposed if, within 2 weeks of entering the study, that participant had been in contact with someone who had a PCR-confirmed or clinician-diagnosed COVID-19 case. Mobile phlebotomists in the prospective study collected whole blood, serum and a nasopharyngeal or oropharyngeal swab from every participant. Participants in the prospective study had the option to provide additional blood draws and questionnaires over a 2-month period. Prospective study blood samples were shipped either frozen or at room temperature before DNA extraction. TCRbeta CDR3 regions were amplified from genomic DNA using the immunoSEQ Assay, a bias-controlled multiplex PCR. The paper's processing steps were these. The number of nucleated cells in each sample was estimated by amplification of reference gene primers within the assay. Sequence reads were collapsed and filtered to measure the absolute abundance of every unique TCRbeta CDR3 rearrangement. For each sample, productive Simpson clonality was calculated by taking the square root of Simpson's diversity index across productive rearrangements. Not all clones reach the TCRdb copy of this immuneACCESS table, which keeps in-frame sequences only. Checked studies attribute under half of the gap to unresolved V genes and leave the rest unexplained. V and J calls and clone size follow that table, whereas D and trimming were derived from the DNA. This sample has approximately 220,000 clones in its table, and around 91% of those were observed once. The ten largest clones represent more than 12% of the sample.

The CDR3 runs 12 amino acids, cysteine and phenylalanine included. Just CDR3 DNA is preserved here, 36 bases in frame from base 1. V ends up 5 bases short and J 4 bases short, with an unmatched junction base count of 2. The germline V gene (reference sequence) gives CDR1 as MNHEY and CDR2 as SMNVEV. As concerns this clone: The antigen it binds to is not known. The sample holds no much larger clone one base away, and base qualities are not on file.

The TCR sequence derives from a man under 40 who had been exposed to COVID-19. The sequencing sample was made of PBMCs or T cells enriched from blood (not recorded which). The V and J segments used are TRBV27 and TRBJ2-7; 7 bases in between match TRBD2. The nucleotide sequence is given as TGTGCCAGCAGTGCGGGGGATTACGAGCAGTACTTC. Its product reads: CASSAGDYEQYF.